Following are 4 T cell receptor beta chains from one sample sequenced in a study of regulatory T cells in long-lasting Graves disease. CDR3-region Arm-PCR and iRepertoire HTBI primers produced the TCR beta libraries. TCRdb recomputed calls from the multiplex PCR reads with MiXCR, one row per CDR3 protein. Here the sample spans about 540,000 distinct CDR3 sequences, 13% being singletons. Time point meaning: newly diagnosed GD, antithyroid drugs for less than 3 months. The TCR library used RNA extracted from PBMCs. The data also belong to a second study, concerning T cells in Graves' hyperthyroidism and ophthalmopathy.

The sequencing used peripheral blood mononuclear cells (PBMCs), collected at new diagnosis, from a patient treated with antithyroid drugs. These receptors were collected from a man aged 30-40 years with Graves disease.

Worth noting for this clonotype: Possible read error: a much larger clone is one base away. Because it lacks the conserved phenylalanine or tryptophan at the end, this CDR3 is likely a read error. The chain uses TRBV7-9 and TRBJ1-1; D uncertain. The CDR3 contains 13 residues. V lost 2 bases to trimming and J lost 5 bases, with 9 bases between them. CDR1 is SEHNR, CDR2 FQNEAQ, per germline (reference sequence). The CDR3: CASSLLERTEAFL. For the CDR3, the DNA is TGTGCCAGCAGCTTATTAGAGCGAACTGAAGCTTTCCTT.

This clonotype was counted ten times or more. CDR3 region: CASSESNEAFF. CDR3 DNA: TGCGCCAGCAGTGAGTCTAACGAAGCTTTCTTT. The chain employs TRBV10-2 and TRBJ1-1; D is unclear. Germline-derived CDR1 and CDR2 are WSHSY and SAAADI. Trimming removed 0 bases at V and 8 bases at J, with 4 bases between. This CDR3 has 11 amino acids.

The V gene is TRBV11-3, the J gene TRBJ2-1, with 8 nucleotides matching TRBD2. The CDR3 is made up of 13 amino acids. The ends lost 5 bases at V and 8 bases at J; junction bases unmatched: 5. CDR1 and CDR2 (germline): SGHNT, YENEEA. The CDR3 DNA reads TGTGCCAGCAGCCGGGGGGGGGGCTATGAGCAGTTCTTC. It yields the protein CASSRGGGYEQFF.

Points on this clonotype: A much larger clone differs by one base, so this may be a read error. Given the absence of the conserved phenylalanine or tryptophan at the CDR3 end, a read error is likely. J is TRBJ1-1 and V is TRBV6-1; D is unresolved. Germline V CDR1 and CDR2: MNHNS, SASEGT. The CDR3 sequence is 13 residues long. Trimming left V 6 bases short and J 7 bases short, with 15 bases between. The CDR3 spells CASRDPVFREAFS. The CDR3, as DNA: TGTGCCAGCAGGGACCCAGTTTTCCGTGAAGCTTTCTCT.